The clone carrying this T cell receptor beta chain was seen a handful of times. No antigen is known for it. TCRdb reanalysed the 5' RACE reads using MiXCR and keeps one entry per CDR3 protein. The data show around 120,000 distinct CDR3 sequences, 16% seen once. This sample was taken from a study of T-cell memory formation after mild COVID-19. General study points: Mainly in CM and EM were contracting CD4+ clones; CD8+ were in EMRA.

The CDR3 contains 19 residues. Between the trimmed V and J ends, which lost 4 bases and 4 bases, there was a span of 29 bases. Germline CDR1 SEHNR, CDR2 FQNEAQ (reference sequence). Sequenced input: PBMCs or a T cell subset sorted from them (not recorded which). This receptor was identified in an adult woman who had mild COVID-19 (a few samples of this study predate the infection). Cell type and time point are not known. The gene calls are TRBV7-9 and TRBJ2-7; unclear D gene. CDR3 protein: CASSSRRRPGIRAIYEQYF. CDR3 DNA sequence: TGTGCCAGCAGCTCTCGCCGCCGACCCGGCATTAGGGCGATATACGAGCAGTACTTC.